This TCR beta chain derives from a study of molecular identifiers for immune sequencing clone quantification. At the level of the study: Replicates split RNA from approximately 22,000 or 94,000 naive CD8 cells five ways, and the researchers sequenced four portions. Whole-study results and caveats: Approximately 1 million naive cells reportedly did not prevent detection of spiked Jurkat TCR RNA from one cell.

The authors built bulk TCR libraries by previously described methods with listed TCR primers. TCRdb re-called the PCR reads with MiXCR, one entry per CDR3 protein. Of 300,000 to 400,000 distinct CDR3 sequences listed, about a fifth were seen once; the top ten hold over 0.7%. The CDR3 is 14 residues long. Looked up from germline, CDR1 is SEHNR and CDR2 is FQNEAQ (reference sequence). Only a few counts were recorded for this clonotype. Its specificity is not known. Germline is not matched at one junction end, which may reflect a read error. Sequencing was done on a sample of naive CD8+ T cells from blood, with Jurkat cell RNA spiked in. Sample subset: FACS-sorted CD8+CD4-CCR7+CD45RA+ naive T cells. The sequence derives from a human donor in good health. Some libraries in this study had Jurkat cell RNA spiked in. V and J are TRBV7-9 and TRBJ2-7; the match to TRBD2 covers 7 bases. This CDR3 is CAGSLAVREGEQYF. The CDR3 region has the DNA TGTGCCGGCAGCTTAGCAGTCAGGGAGGGCGAGCAGTACTTC.